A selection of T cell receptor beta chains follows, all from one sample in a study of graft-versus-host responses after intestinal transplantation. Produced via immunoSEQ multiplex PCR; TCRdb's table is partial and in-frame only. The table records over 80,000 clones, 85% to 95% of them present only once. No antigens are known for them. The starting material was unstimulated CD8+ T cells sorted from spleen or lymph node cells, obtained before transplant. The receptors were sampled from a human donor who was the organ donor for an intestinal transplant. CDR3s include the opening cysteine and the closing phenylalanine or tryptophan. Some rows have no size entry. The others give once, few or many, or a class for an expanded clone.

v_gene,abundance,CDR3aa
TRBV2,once,CASRQLHSGANVLTF
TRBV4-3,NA,CASSQAQTSGGPYNEQFF
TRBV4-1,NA,CASSQGQGSNYGYTF
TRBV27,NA,CASSPLTPLAGKQFF
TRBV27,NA,CASSSGGGPLHF
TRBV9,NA,CASSTYNEQFF
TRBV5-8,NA,CASSLRGNSPLHF
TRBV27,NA,CASSLAGGYNEQFF
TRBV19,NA,CASRRGGGNTEAFF
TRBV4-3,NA,CASSQGRGGPYNEQFF
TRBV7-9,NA,CASSLALAGYSRGYTF
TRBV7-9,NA,CAIEGLVNEKLFF
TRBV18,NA,CASSPRQGLPTDTQYF
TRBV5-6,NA,CASSRRDSDKDEQYF
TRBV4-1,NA,CASSRRRGRTNEKLFF
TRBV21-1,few,CASSHSRQGLGQPQHF
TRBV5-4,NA,CASSLAGGVNYGYTF
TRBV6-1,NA,CASTRTGLSYNEQFF
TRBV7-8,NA,CASSLGLAVTDTQYF
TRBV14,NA,CASSLPYSGSPGGDYGYTF
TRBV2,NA,CASSEAGGGELFF
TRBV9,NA,CASSGGGGSGYGYTF
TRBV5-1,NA,CASRALGQITDTQYF
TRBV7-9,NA,CASSSSGGYTDTQYF
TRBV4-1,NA,CASSQVPGGGNEQFF
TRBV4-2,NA,CASSKYPGTDSTDTQYF
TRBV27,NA,CASSYSGTDYGYTF
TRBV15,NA,CATSLDRGLQPQHF
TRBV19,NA,CASRPGTVTTEAFF
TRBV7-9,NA,CASSDQTGWYF
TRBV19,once,CASTQIIGGSYGYTF
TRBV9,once,CASSQGVYTEAFF
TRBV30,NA,CAWSGRDSSYEQYF
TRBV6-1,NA,CASQDRGAYEQYF
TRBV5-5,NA,CASSLEDRVGPYEQYF
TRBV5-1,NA,CASSLTFDGGGILTQYF
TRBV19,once,CASSIGQIGAYEQYF
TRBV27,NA,CASSFPFNTEAFF
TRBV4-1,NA,CASSQGQGALNEQFF
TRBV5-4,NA,CASSLEGQQPQHF
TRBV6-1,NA,CASSTWTGEAYEQYF
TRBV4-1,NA,CASSRLAETYNEQFF
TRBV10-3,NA,CAISAYFYERYTGELFF
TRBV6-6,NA,CASSSTGANQPQHF
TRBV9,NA,CASSASGVVQPQHF
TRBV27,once,CASSLAVAYEQYF
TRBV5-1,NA,CASSFGTANQETQYF